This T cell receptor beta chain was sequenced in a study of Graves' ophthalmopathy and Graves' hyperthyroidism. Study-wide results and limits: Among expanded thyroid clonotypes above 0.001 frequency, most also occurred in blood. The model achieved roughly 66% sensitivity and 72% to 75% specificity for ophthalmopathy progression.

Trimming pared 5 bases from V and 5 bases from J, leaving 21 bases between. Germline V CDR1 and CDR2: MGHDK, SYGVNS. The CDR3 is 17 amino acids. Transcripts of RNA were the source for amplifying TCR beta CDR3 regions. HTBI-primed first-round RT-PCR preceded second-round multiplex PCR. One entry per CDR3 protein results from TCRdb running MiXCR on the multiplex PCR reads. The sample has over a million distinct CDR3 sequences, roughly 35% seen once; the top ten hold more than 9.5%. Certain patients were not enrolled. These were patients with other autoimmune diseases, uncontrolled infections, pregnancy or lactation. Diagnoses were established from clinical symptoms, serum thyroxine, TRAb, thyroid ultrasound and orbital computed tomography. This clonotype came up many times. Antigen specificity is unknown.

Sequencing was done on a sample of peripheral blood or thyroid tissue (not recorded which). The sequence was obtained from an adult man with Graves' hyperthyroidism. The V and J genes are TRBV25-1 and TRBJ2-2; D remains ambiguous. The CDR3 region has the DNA TGTGCCAGCAGTCGAAAGGCCCCCTGGGGTTCGACCGGGGAGCTGTTTTTT. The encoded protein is CASSRKAPWGSTGELFF. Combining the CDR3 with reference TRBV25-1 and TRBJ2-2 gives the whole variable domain EADIYQTPRYLVIGTGKKITLECSQTMGHDKMYWYQQDPGMELHLIHYSYGVNSTEKGDLSSESTVSRIRTEHFPLTLESARPSHTSQYLCASSRKAPWGSTGELFFGEGSRLTVL.